These T cell receptor beta chains were read from a single sample in a study of T-cell reconstitution after alpha-beta-depleted transplantation in children. TCRdb used MiXCR to reprocess the PCR reads, holding one entry per CDR3 protein. This sample carries 45,000 or so distinct CDR3 sequences, 40% to 60% of them seen once, and the ten largest clones take roughly two fifths. Sequences were derived from peripheral blood, sampled before TCRalphabeta/CD19-depleted stem cell transplant. Source of these receptors: a boy under two years old with SCID, due to receive a stem cell transplant. Each CDR3 is given with its conserved first and last residue. The order of the fields is CDR3 length, D gene, J gene, clone size, V gene, CDR3 protein, CDR3 DNA. D genes are given only for firm matches. A row's size may be missing; if present it is once, few, many or a size class.

>16|TRBD2|TRBJ2-7|few|TRBV4-2
CASSQEKAGVPWEQYF
TGTGCCAGCAGCCAAGAAAAGGCGGGGGTTCCCTGGGAGCAGTACTTC
>13|TRBD1|TRBJ2-7|once|TRBV6-2/TRBV6-3
CASAGTGVGEQYF
TGTGCCAGCGCCGGGACAGGGGTTGGCGAGCAGTACTTC
>14|-|TRBJ2-3|once|TRBV12-3/TRBV12-4
CASSFAGSTDTQYF
TGTGCCAGCAGTTTTGCAGGGAGCACAGATACGCAGTATTTT
>14|-|TRBJ2-3|-|TRBV18
CASSPTRGIDTQYF
TGTGCCAGCTCACCAACCAGGGGTATTGATACGCAGTATTTT
>16|TRBD1|TRBJ2-7|many|TRBV12-3/TRBV12-4
CASTSGQGDLDYEQYF
TGTGCCAGCACTTCGGGACAGGGGGATCTCGACTACGAGCAGTACTTC
>16|-|TRBJ2-7|-|TRBV21-1
CASSKGQQGISYEQYF
TGTGCCAGCAGCAAAGGCCAACAGGGGATCTCCTACGAGCAGTACTTC
>11|-|TRBJ2-5|-|TRBV5-1
CASSSKETQYF
TGCGCCAGCAGCTCGAAAGAGACCCAGTACTTC
>13|-|TRBJ1-1|-|TRBV20-1
CSAPGRMNTEAFF
TGCAGTGCCCCGGGACGGATGAACACTGAAGCTTTCTTT
>15|-|TRBJ1-6|few|TRBV1
CTSSHCDREGSPLHF
TGCACCAGCAGCCACTGCGACAGGGAGGGTTCACCCCTCCACTTT
>14|-|TRBJ2-6|-|TRBV20-1
CSAPTEGGANVLTF
TGCAGTGCTCCGACAGAAGGTGGGGCCAACGTCCTGACTTTC
>19|-|TRBJ2-2|-|TRBV11-2
CASSLYQEGSIYFTGELFF
TGTGCCAGCAGCTTATATCAGGAAGGGAGTATATACTTCACCGGGGAGCTGTTTTTT
>13|-|TRBJ2-7|-|TRBV5-8
CASRLWGSEEQYF
TGTGCCAGCAGGTTGTGGGGGTCGGAAGAGCAGTACTTC
>13|TRBD1|TRBJ2-7|few|TRBV9
CASSAGTGDKQYF
TGTGCCAGCAGCGCCGGGACAGGGGACAAGCAGTACTTC
>14|TRBD2|TRBJ2-4|few|TRBV5-1
CASSSMGGGDIQYF
TGCGCCAGCAGCTCCATGGGGGGAGGGGACATTCAGTACTTC
>14|TRBD1|TRBJ1-5|-|TRBV5-1
CASSLAGRGAPQHF
TGCGCCAGCAGCTTGGCCGGCAGGGGGGCGCCCCAGCATTTT
>14|-|TRBJ2-2|-|TRBV6-1
CANSPTALTGELFF
TGTGCCAACTCCCCCACAGCGCTGACCGGGGAGCTGTTTTTT
>14|-|TRBJ2-5|-|TRBV29-1
CSVVGRGPQETQYF
TGCAGCGTTGTGGGGCGGGGGCCTCAAGAGACCCAGTACTTC
>14|TRBD1|TRBJ2-7|-|TRBV5-1
CASSAGTARGEQYF
TGCGCCAGCAGCGCCGGGACAGCGAGGGGCGAGCAGTACTTC
>15|TRBD1|TRBJ2-1|once|TRBV7-3
CASSSDRGPYNEQFF
TGTGCCAGCAGCTCCGACAGGGGGCCCTACAATGAGCAGTTCTTC
>13|-|TRBJ2-7|once|TRBV5-5
CASSSENRYEQYF
TGTGCCAGCAGCTCGGAAAACCGGTACGAGCAGTACTTC
>14|-|TRBJ2-7|-|TRBV20-1
CSPRTGTGSYEQYF
TGCAGTCCGCGGACCGGGACTGGCTCCTACGAGCAGTACTTC
>13|TRBD1|TRBJ1-5|-|TRBV20-1
CSAEGQGNQPQHF
TGCAGTGCTGAAGGACAGGGCAATCAGCCCCAGCATTTT
>12|-|TRBJ2-5|once|TRBV18
CASSPREGAQYF
TGTGCCAGCTCACCACGCGAGGGGGCCCAGTACTTC
>13|-|TRBJ1-2|few|TRBV4-1
CASSQDRGRAHTF
TGCGCCAGCAGCCAAGATCGGGGCAGGGCCCACACCTTC
>13|-|TRBJ2-4|-|TRBV7-9
CASSRGMDANQYF
TGTGCCAGCAGCCGAGGGATGGACGCGAATCAGTACTTC
>14|TRBD1|TRBJ1-5|-|TRBV7-2
CASSSRQGTQPQHF
TGTGCCAGCAGCTCCCGACAGGGCACTCAGCCCCAGCATTTT
>13|-|TRBJ2-3|few|TRBV7-3
CASSAVGTDTQYF
TGTGCCAGCAGTGCGGTAGGCACAGATACGCAGTATTTT
>11|-|TRBJ2-7|-|TRBV10-3
CATAGGYEQYF
TGTGCCACAGCAGGCGGTTACGAGCAGTACTTC
>16|-|TRBJ1-1|-|TRBV7-9
CASSPRAVGGETEAFF
TGTGCCAGCAGCCCAAGGGCGGTTGGAGGGGAGACTGAAGCTTTCTTT
>15|TRBD2|TRBJ2-7|many|TRBV6-5
CASSYRRGGTYEQYF
TGTGCCAGCAGTTACCGGCGGGGGGGCACCTACGAGCAGTACTTC
>14|-|TRBJ2-5|-|TRBV7-2
CASSPGSRGETQYF
TGTGCCAGCAGCCCGGGGTCGCGCGGGGAGACCCAGTACTTC
>15|-|TRBJ2-7|medium-sized|TRBV5-6
CASSSRTLRYYEQYF
TGTGCCAGCAGCTCTCGGACATTAAGGTACTACGAGCAGTACTTC
>13|-|TRBJ2-5|once|TRBV5-8
CASSPSNGQTQYF
TGTGCCAGCAGCCCGTCGAATGGCCAGACCCAGTACTTC
>16|TRBD1|TRBJ2-1|-|TRBV7-6
CASSPGTGAQYNEQFF
TGTGCCAGCAGCCCCGGGACAGGGGCCCAGTACAATGAGCAGTTCTTC
>15|TRBD2|TRBJ2-1|few|TRBV20-1
CSARVVLAGRGEQFF
TGCAGTGCTAGGGTTGTCCTAGCGGGGCGAGGGGAGCAGTTCTTC
>13|-|TRBJ2-7|-|TRBV6-1
CASTSKESSEQYF
TGTGCCAGCACCTCCAAGGAGTCCTCCGAGCAGTACTTC
>13|-|TRBJ1-1|-|TRBV18
CASSRARETEAFF
TGTGCCAGCTCACGGGCCCGGGAAACTGAAGCTTTCTTT
>16|TRBD1|TRBJ2-2|-|TRBV6-1
CASSTSDRGNTGELFF
TGTGCCAGCAGTACCTCCGACAGGGGGAACACCGGGGAGCTGTTTTTT
>15|-|TRBJ2-2|once|TRBV7-9
CASSLAGLTTGELFF
TGTGCCAGCAGCTTAGCGGGACTTACTACCGGGGAGCTGTTTTTT
>15|-|TRBJ1-1|-|TRBV3-1
CASSKVAGADTEAFF
TGTGCCAGCAGCAAGGTGGCAGGGGCGGACACTGAAGCTTTCTTT
>15|TRBD1|TRBJ2-3|-|TRBV18
CASSPRDRGTDTQYF
TGTGCCAGCTCACCACGGGACAGAGGCACAGATACGCAGTATTTT
>21|TRBD2|TRBJ2-3|-|TRBV20-1
CSATGLAGVKREKTSTDTQYF
TGCAGTGCCACGGGACTAGCGGGGGTCAAGAGGGAGAAGACTAGCACAGATACGCAGTATTTT
>17|TRBD2|TRBJ2-3|-|TRBV5-1
CASSAGLAGAGTDTQYF
TGCGCCAGCAGCGCAGGACTAGCGGGGGCTGGCACAGATACGCAGTATTTT
>14|-|TRBJ2-7|-|TRBV2
CASSEVQGAYEQYF
TGTGCCAGCAGTGAAGTCCAGGGCGCCTACGAGCAGTACTTC
>14|-|TRBJ2-5|-|TRBV5-4
CASSLGGVRETQYF
TGTGCCAGCAGCTTGGGCGGGGTTCGAGAGACCCAGTACTTC
>15|TRBD1|TRBJ2-7|-|TRBV7-2
CASSLSGTGGREQYF
TGTGCCAGCAGCTTGTCCGGGACAGGGGGCCGCGAGCAGTACTTC
>16|-|TRBJ2-6|once|TRBV5-1
CASSLVTGSGANVLTF
TGCGCCAGCAGCTTAGTTACAGGCTCTGGGGCCAACGTCCTGACTTTC
>12|-|TRBJ2-7|-|TRBV7-2
CASSLLAYEQYF
TGTGCCAGCAGCTTACTGGCTTACGAGCAGTACTTC
>13|-|TRBJ1-6|-|TRBV7-2
CASSLEAYSPLHF
TGTGCCAGCAGCTTAGAGGCGTATTCACCCCTCCACTTT
>13|-|TRBJ2-1|-|TRBV6-1
CAVSLDWHNEQFF
TGTGCCGTATCTCTAGATTGGCACAATGAGCAGTTCTTC
>14|-|TRBJ2-7|few|TRBV5-1
CASSPGVSSYEQYF
TGCGCCAGCAGCCCGGGGGTTTCCTCCTACGAGCAGTACTTC
>15|-|TRBJ1-6|-|TRBV20-1
CSARGLGGPGSPLHF
TGCAGTGCTAGAGGGCTCGGGGGACCTGGGTCACCCCTCCACTTT
>16|TRBD1|TRBJ2-5|-|TRBV10-1
CASSPGTGHLQETQYF
TGCGCCAGCAGCCCCGGGACAGGGCATCTCCAAGAGACCCAGTACTTC